This entry concerns a single T cell receptor (beta chain). V gave up 4 bases and J gave up 5 bases, with 14 bases separating them. The CDR3 sequence is 14 residues long. Germline V gene data show CDR1 as SGHAT and CDR2 as FQNNGV. This sample is part of a study of blood T cell repertoires in COVID-19. On the study more broadly: Samples taken during acute and convalescent COVID-19 were collected in the United States, Italy and Spain. The cDNA or gDNA used as material had been derived from T cells, B-cell-depleted T cells, or PBMCs.

Source study methods: Reference gene primer amplification in the assay estimated nucleated cell counts. Sequencing was performed with immunoSEQ multiplex PCR; in TCRdb, only in-frame clones are kept and a portion is missing. V and J calls and clone size are as listed in that table; D and trimming were resolved from the DNA. The sample lists some 70,000 clones, approximately 86% occurring once. The chain carries TRBV11-2 and TRBJ1-1; perhaps TRBD1 as D (6 bases). Sample: peripheral blood. The receptor's source is a man between 50 and 59 years old with active COVID-19. The CDR3 coding sequence is TGTGCCAGCAGCTCCTCGGACAGAGGGACTGAAGCTTTCTTT. Residues: CASSSSDRGTEAFF.